This T cell receptor beta chain was retrieved from a study of early T cells in non-severe SARS-CoV-2 infection. TCRdb passed the 5' RACE reads through MiXCR, listing each CDR3 protein once. The table has around 50,000 distinct CDR3 sequences, 8.5% to 10% seen once. Germline-derived CDR1 and CDR2 are GTSNPN and SVGIG (reference sequence). V gave up 1 base and J gave up 2 bases, with 11 bases separating them. The CDR3 is 14 residues long. In this sample, this clonotype turned up a few times. This receptor was taken from an adult who was a healthcare worker with PCR-confirmed SARS-CoV-2 infection or an uninfected control (not recorded which). The chain employs TRBV30 and TRBJ1-1, with D unresolved. Sequenced material: whole blood. The CDR3 bases are TGTGCCTGGAGTGCCTTGACCCCTAACACTGAAGCTTTCTTT. Protein product: CAWSALTPNTEAFF.